Only a few counts were recorded for the clone carrying this T cell receptor (beta chain). Its cognate antigen is unknown. Exclusion followed for patients with uncontrolled infection, other autoimmune disease, pregnancy or lactation. Diagnoses were made from clinical symptoms, serum measures (thyroxine and TRAb), thyroid ultrasound and orbital computed tomography. Amplification targeted TCR beta CDR3 regions from RNA transcripts. TCR CDR3 regions were first amplified by RT-PCR with HTBI primers. One entry per CDR3 protein results from TCRdb running MiXCR on the multiplex PCR reads. The sample lists 660,000 or so distinct CDR3 sequences, 45% occurring once. The data belong to a study of T cells in Graves' hyperthyroidism and ophthalmopathy. Points from the study as a whole: Ophthalmopathy was model-predicted a median about 6.9 months pre-onset. By a 13 V-J model, ophthalmopathy was set apart from stable hyperthyroidism.

V was shortened by 4 bases and J by 3 bases, with 10 bases between the two germline ends. CDR1 and CDR2 (germline): DFQATT, SNEGSKA (reference sequence). The CDR3 is 12 residues long. Material for sequencing was peripheral blood or thyroid tissue (not recorded which). The chain recombines TRBV20-1 with TRBJ2-7, with D perhaps TRBD2 (6 bases). This clonotype was obtained from an adult man with Graves' disease, either hyperthyroidism or ophthalmopathy (not recorded which). The CDR3 region has the DNA TGCAGTGCTAAACCGGACTACTACGAGCAGTACTTC. Translated, it gives CSAKPDYYEQYF.